Included here is one T cell receptor (beta chain) sequence, with context. How the authors handled the data: Amplification of reference gene primers provided the estimated nucleated cell counts. Assay used: immunoSEQ multiplex PCR; TCRdb lists only in-frame clones, some missing. Clone size and V and J calls were adopted from that table, with D and trimming inferred from the DNA. The profile shows roughly 73,000 clones, under 85% of them singletons. The source of the sample is a study of blood T cell repertoires in COVID-19. About the research overall: Whether acute or convalescent, the COVID-19 samples came from the United States, Italy and Spain. T cells, B-cell-depleted T cells, or PBMCs supplied cDNA or gDNA.

Germline-derived CDR1 and CDR2 are LNHNV and YYDKDF (reference sequence). The CDR3 has 13 residues. The V end lost 7 bases, the J end lost 3 bases, and 10 bases lay between the germline ends. This chain links TRBV15 with TRBJ2-1; the D gene is possibly TRBD2 (6 bases). Input material: peripheral blood. This clonotype originated in a man aged 65 to 85 with acute or convalescent COVID-19. Here the CDR3 DNA reads TGTGCCACCACCCCGGGACTCTACAATGAGCAGTTCTTC. Translating gives CATTPGLYNEQFF. The complete variable domain, with remaining parts taken from reference TRBV15 and TRBJ2-1, reads DAMVIQNPRYQVTQFGKPVTLSCSQTLNHNVMYWYQQKSSQAPKLLFHYYDKDFNNEADTPDNFQSRRPNTSFCFLDIRSPGLGDTAMYLCATTPGLYNEQFFGPGTRLTVL.